The subject of this entry is one TCR beta chain. This clonotype has a handful of counts. This receptor's antigen is unknown. Base qualities were left out, and no much larger clone turns up one base away. This entry is derived from a study of T cell repertoires in cytomegalovirus infection (dated by TCRdb to the late 2010s). Background for the entire study: The HLA type of each donor mattered for the analysis, because public TCR beta signatures pointed to carriage of CMV infection along with the matching HLA type. The paper as a whole reports these results and caveats: Carriers of CMV infection plus the relevant HLA type were discriminated by the cumulative frequency of public TCR beta family members in the study cohort and in an independent roughly 400-donor cohort. The ex vivo response was dominated by HLA-C-restricted CMV-specific TCR beta clonotypes, which also provided the single most frequent clonotype in two of eight donors.

The sequencer was an Illumina HiSeq 1500. TCRdb reprocessing: public reads trimmed at Q25 with fastp, clones called with MiXCR, in-frame beta chains kept. Rows with one shared CDR3 protein collapse into an entry with the most common genes and DNA. The sample has some 390,000 distinct CDR3 sequences on record, 15% to 20% of them singletons. The ten largest make up 7.5% to 9% of the sample. Taken from the germline V gene, the CDR1 and CDR2 loops are SNHLY and FYNNEI. V loses 6 bases of germline sequence and J loses 6 bases, and the interval between the two ends is 12 bases. There are 12 amino acids in the CDR3, from cysteine to phenylalanine inclusive. Only the CDR3 portion is preserved as DNA: 36 bases, with reading frame beginning at the first base.

Specimen: PBMCs. This sequence uses TRBV2 and TRBJ2-7; the D gene is unclear. This clonotype originated in a human donor in good health (CMV status not recorded). Some clones in this sample may be carry-over from other donors' samples. The CDR3 protein is CASSQTRSEQYF. The DNA sequence reads TGTGCCAGCAGCCAAACCCGGTCCGAGCAGTACTTC.